These 30 T cell receptor beta chains came from one sample sequenced in a study of cytomegalovirus exposure and HLA in healthy donors. PCR involved 60 Vbeta and 13 Jbeta primers. Clones were sequenced by immunoSEQ multiplex PCR, and TCRdb holds only the in-frame ones, with some missing. The data contain about 93,000 clones, approximately 80% of them singletons. Sequencing used PBMCs. The source of these receptors is a man in his fifties or sixties in good health and CMV-seronegative.

The chain has TRBV29-1 and TRBJ2-7; 9 bases match TRBD1. This CDR3 has 12 residues. Looked up from germline, CDR1 is SQVTM and CDR2 is ANQGSEA. V was pared by 6 bases and J by 3 bases, with 3 bases of the junction left unmatched. The CDR3 nucleotides read TGCAGCGTCGGGACAGGGATCTACGAGCAGTACTTC. Translation gives CSVGTGIYEQYF.

V gene TRBV15 combines with J gene TRBJ2-2, with TRBD2 identical over 12 bases. Germline V gene data show CDR1 as LNHNV and CDR2 as YYDKDF (reference sequence). V lost 2 bases to trimming and J lost 6 bases; unmatched junction nucleotides: 4. The CDR3 runs to 16 residues. The chain's CDR3 is CATSRMTSGSSGELFF. The CDR3 DNA reads as TGTGCCACCAGCAGAATGACTAGCGGGAGTTCCGGGGAGCTGTTTTTT.

This chain connects TRBV10-3 to TRBJ2-1, with D perhaps matching TRBD2 (6 bases). Trimming pared 6 bases from V and 7 bases from J, leaving 19 bases between. CDR1 and CDR2 from the germline V gene are ENHRY and SYGVKD. This CDR3 has 15 amino acids. In DNA form, the CDR3 reads TGTGCCATCAGAAAAACTAGCCCTCCATTTAATGAGCAGTTCTTC. Its translation: CAIRKTSPPFNEQFF.

This clone was seen a single time. The junction shows a germline mismatch at one end, possibly a read error. The gene calls are TRBV2 and TRBJ2-7, with D tentatively TRBD1 (6 bases). This CDR3 spans 18 amino acids. Germline CDR1 SNHLY, CDR2 FYNNEI. CDR3 DNA sequence: TGTGCCAGCAGTCAAGCACTCCCTGTGGGGGCCGGATCCTACGAGCAGTACTTC. Its protein is CASSQALPVGAGSYEQYF.

The chain is built from TRBV7-9 and TRBJ2-1; D is uncertain. The germline gives CDR1 SEHNR, CDR2 FQNEAQ (reference sequence). The CDR3 runs 12 residues. Trimming shortened V by 10 bases and J by 10 bases, and 17 bases separated the two germline ends. Here the CDR3 reads CAIQVNNEEQFF. In DNA form, the CDR3 reads TGTGCCATCCAGGTTAACAATGAAGAGCAGTTCTTC.

The chain uses TRBV27 and TRBJ2-3, with 9 bases aligning to TRBD2. This CDR3 has 17 amino acids. Per the germline V gene, CDR1 is MNHEY and CDR2 is SMNVEV (reference sequence). Trimming cost V 3 bases and J 2 bases; bases outside gene matches: 9. The CDR3 nucleotides read TGTGCCAGCAGTTTCCGCCCGGGACTAGCTCACACAGATACGCAGTATTTT. Its translation is CASSFRPGLAHTDTQYF.

V and J are TRBV5-1 and TRBJ1-2, with D unclear. Germline V gene sequence: CDR1 SGHRS, CDR2 YFSETQ. The CDR3 spans 13 residues. Trimming pared 5 bases from V and 4 bases from J, leaving 12 bases between. The chain's CDR3 is CASSRGSSYGYTF. Here the CDR3 DNA reads TGCGCCAGCAGTCGGGGATCTAGCTATGGCTACACCTTC.

V is TRBV19 and J is TRBJ2-5, with TRBD1 identical over 11 bases. The J call may be incorrect, as the DNA end agrees better with TRBJ2-7. Germline CDR1 and CDR2: LNHDA and SQIVND (reference sequence). CDR3 length: 15 amino acids. CDR3 amino acids: CASSTGQGASDEQYF. CDR3 DNA sequence: TGTGCCAGTAGTACCGGACAGGGGGCAAGCGACGAGCAGTACTTC.

The table lists this clone with a count of one. V and J are TRBV27 and TRBJ2-7, with 7 bases matching TRBD1. Germline CDR1 reads MNHEY; CDR2 reads SMNVEV (reference sequence). This CDR3 region has 15 residues. Germline trimming cut 4 bases from V and 3 bases from J; bases unmatched to any gene: 9. The CDR3 bases are TGTGCCAGCAGTTCTTTGCACAGGGGCCTCTACGAGCAGTACTTC. Its protein product is CASSSLHRGLYEQYF.

This clone was observed a few times. The chain has TRBV7-2 and TRBJ2-5; 8 bases align to TRBD2. The J call may be mistaken, given a closer DNA end match to TRBJ2-7. This CDR3 is built from 14 residues. CDR1 is SGHTA and CDR2 is FQGNSA in the germline V gene. The CDR3 nucleotides read TGTGCCAGCAGCTCCCGGGGGGGGGTGTACGAGCAGTACTTC. Protein product: CASSSRGGVYEQYF.

In this sample, this clone turned up a few times. The rearrangement links TRBV6-1 to TRBJ1-1, with D unclear. Germline CDR1 and CDR2: MNHNS and SASEGT. The CDR3 has 12 amino acids. Trimming left V 5 bases short and J 8 bases short, with 12 bases between. Written as DNA, the CDR3 is TGTGCCAGCAGTTTCACAGCATTCGAAGCTTTCTTT. It is translated as CASSFTAFEAFF.

The chain carries TRBV18 and TRBJ1-6, with 10 positions matching TRBD1. V dropped 4 bases and J dropped 10; count of bases not matched to a gene: 7. Germline V gene lookup returns CDR1 KGHSH and CDR2 LQKENI. CDR3 size: 15 residues. The DNA of the CDR3 is TGTGCCAGCTCACAGACAGGGGGCGGCGAATCACCCCTCCACTTT. It specifies CASSQTGGGESPLHF.

This chain connects TRBV29-1 to TRBJ1-1; 7 bases are a match to TRBD1. The CDR3 runs to 12 residues. The germline CDR1 and CDR2 sequences are SQVTM and ANQGSEA. V shed 4 bases and J 7 bases; nucleotides not matched to a gene: 6. The chain's CDR3 is CSVGQGVVEAFF. In DNA, the CDR3 is TGCAGCGTTGGGCAGGGGGTGGTTGAAGCTTTCTTT.

This chain uses TRBV7-3 with TRBJ2-7; TRBD2 aligns across 7 bases. There are 14 residues in the CDR3. From germline, CDR1 is SGHTA and CDR2 FQGTGA. After removal of 1 base from V and 3 bases from J, the junction contained 3 bases not matched to a gene. In DNA, the CDR3 is TGTGCCAGCAGCTTAAGGAGCGGGATCTACGAGCAGTACTTC. This gives the protein CASSLRSGIYEQYF.

This clone showed up just once. The chain uses TRBV30 and TRBJ1-3, with 8 bases identical to TRBD1. The CDR3 is made up of 15 amino acids. Trimming cost V 5 bases and J 0 bases; bases outside gene matches: 6. Looked up from germline, CDR1 is GTSNPN and CDR2 is SVGIG (reference sequence). CDR3 region: CAWGRGQTSGNTIYF. CDR3 DNA sequence: TGTGCCTGGGGCAGGGGGCAAACCTCTGGAAACACCATATATTTT.

Comments on this clone: The same CDR3 is also encoded by other DNA sequences in this sample. The chain joins TRBV19 to TRBJ2-7, with 7 bases fitting TRBD2. The CDR3 consists of 13 residues. Trimming cost V 5 bases and J 3 bases; bases outside gene matches: 4. The germline V gene encodes CDR1 LNHDA and CDR2 SQIVND (reference sequence). The CDR3 loop reads CASSPRTSYEQYF. In DNA, the CDR3 is TGTGCCAGTAGTCCGCGGACTAGCTACGAGCAGTACTTC.

The V gene is TRBV28, the J gene TRBJ1-5, with D perhaps matching TRBD1 (6 bases). Germline CDR1 is MDHEN and CDR2 is SYDVKM. The CDR3 sequence is 14 residues long. V lost 3 bases to trimming and J lost 1 base, with 7 bases between them. The CDR3 here is CASSFGGSNQPQHF. The DNA for the CDR3 is TGTGCCAGCAGTTTTGGGGGCAGCAATCAGCCCCAGCATTTT.

The V gene is TRBV27, the J gene TRBJ2-1, with TRBD2 identical over 9 bases. Germline assignment: CDR1 MNHEY and CDR2 SMNVEV (reference sequence). The V segment lost 5 bases and the J segment 11 bases; nucleotides outside the gene matches: 13. This CDR3 is built from 15 residues. The DNA for the CDR3 is TGTGCCAGCAGTCAGGCTAGCGGGACGTTATGGAAGCAGTTCTTC. This codes for CASSQASGTLWKQFF.

The rearrangement uses TRBV11-3 and TRBJ2-3, with 8 bases matching TRBD2. The CDR3 contains 13 residues. From germline, CDR1 is SGHNT and CDR2 YENEEA. With V trimmed by 1 base and J by 11 bases, 5 bases remained unmatched. In DNA form, the CDR3 reads TGTGCCAGCAGCTTAGGTCTGAGCGGGGGGCAGTATTTT. It specifies CASSLGLSGGQYF.

This sequence joins TRBV29-1 and TRBJ2-7; a possible D gene is TRBD1 (6 bases). CDR1 and CDR2 from the germline V gene are SQVTM and ANQGSEA. V lost 4 bases and J lost 3, with 28 bases in between. The CDR3 is made up of 18 amino acids. The chain's CDR3 is CSVGYRDPSPLYLYEQYF. CDR3 in DNA: TGCAGCGTTGGGTACAGGGACCCCTCTCCGCTCTACCTCTACGAGCAGTACTTC.

The chain employs TRBV5-1 and TRBJ2-5; 7 bases are shared with TRBD1. The end of the DNA aligns better with TRBJ2-7, so the J call may be wrong. Germline assignment: CDR1 SGHRS and CDR2 YFSETQ. The CDR3 runs to 15 residues. CDR3 sequence reads: CASSTPGQSNYEQYF. In DNA, the CDR3 is TGCGCCAGCAGCACACCGGGACAGAGCAACTACGAGCAGTACTTC.

The chain has TRBV2 and TRBJ1-5; a possible D gene is TRBD1 (6 bases). Trimming stripped 8 bases from V and 0 bases from J, with 14 bases between. The CDR3 loop spans 15 amino acids. The germline gives CDR1 SNHLY, CDR2 FYNNEI. CDR3 protein: CASGGQTYSNQPQHF. The CDR3 DNA sequence: TGTGCCAGCGGAGGACAGACGTATAGCAATCAGCCCCAGCATTTT.

The chain employs TRBV6-1 and TRBJ1-4; D is unresolved. Looked up from germline, CDR1 is MNHNS and CDR2 is SASEGT. The V gene lost 6 bases and the J gene lost 5 bases, with 10 bases spanning the gap. This CDR3 region has 13 residues. The chain's CDR3 is CASRDSLNEKLFF. DNA for the CDR3: TGTGCCAGCAGGGACTCCCTAAATGAAAAACTGTTTTTT.

This clone was seen only once. The chain employs TRBV14 and TRBJ2-1, with 10 positions matching TRBD2. Per the germline V gene, CDR1 is SGHDN and CDR2 is FVKESK. V gave up 1 base and J gave up 7 bases; unmatched junction bases: 1. The CDR3 runs to 14 residues. The CDR3 is CASSQVLAGNEQFF. In DNA form, the CDR3 reads TGTGCCAGCAGCCAAGTACTAGCGGGGAATGAGCAGTTCTTC.

The V gene is TRBV7-2, the J gene TRBJ1-2; tentative D call: TRBD1 (5 bases). Germline V CDR1 and CDR2: SGHTA, FQGNSA. The V gene lost 5 bases and the J gene lost 7 bases, with 17 bases spanning the gap. CDR3 length equals 14 residues. CDR3 bases: TGTGCCAGCAGCCCCCCCGGCAGGGCCTCTGGCTACACCTTC. It codes for CASSPPGRASGYTF. Complete variable domain (other parts from reference TRBV7-2 and TRBJ1-2): GAGVSQSPSNKVTEKGKDVELRCDPISGHTALYWYRQSLGQGLEFLIYFQGNSAPDKSGLPSDRFSAERTGGSVSTLTIQRTQQEDSAVYLCASSPPGRASGYTFGSGTRLTVV.

This CDR3 reads CASSYTGPVDTEAFF. The CDR3 bases are TGCGCCAGCAGCTACACAGGGCCGGTGGACACTGAAGCTTTCTTT. J is TRBJ1-1 and V is TRBV5-1; possible D gene TRBD1, 6 bases. The length of the CDR3 is 15 residues. V lost 3 bases to trimming and J lost 3 bases, with 15 bases between them. The V gene's germline CDR1 is SGHRS and CDR2 YFSETQ.

The chain recombines TRBV6-1 with TRBJ2-5; 8 bases agree with TRBD1. The J call may be in error: the DNA end matches TRBJ2-7 better. The CDR3 spans 13 residues. Germline lookup yields CDR1 MNHNS and CDR2 SASEGT. The CDR3 sequence: CASLIGQGYEQYF. The DNA of the CDR3 is TGTGCCAGCTTGATTGGACAGGGCTACGAGCAGTACTTC.

CDR3 loop: CASSLRGWSNQPQHF. The CDR3 coding sequence is TGTGCCAGCAGCTTAAGGGGATGGAGCAATCAGCCCCAGCATTTT. V and J are TRBV5-8 and TRBJ1-5; a possible D gene is TRBD1 (5 bases). Trimming took off 2 bases at V and 1 base at J, with 10 bases between the two ends. This CDR3 is 15 amino acids long. The V gene's germline CDR1 is SGHTS and CDR2 YDEGEE. Variable domain in full (rest from reference TRBV5-8 and TRBJ1-5): EAGVTQSPTHLIKTRGQQATLRCSPISGHTSVYWYQQALGLGLQFLLWYDEGEERNRGNFPPRFSGRQFPNYSSELNVNALELEDSALYLCASSLRGWSNQPQHFGDGTRLSIL.

The gene calls are TRBV2 and TRBJ2-3; 7 positions agree with TRBD1. CDR1 is SNHLY and CDR2 is FYNNEI in the germline V gene. J gave up 6 bases and V 6 bases, and 9 bases lay outside the gene matches. The CDR3 consists of 14 residues. Here the CDR3 reads CASSIQGSLDTQYF. Here the CDR3 DNA reads TGTGCCAGCAGCATACAGGGGTCGCTCGATACGCAGTATTTT.

This clone has more than one count but fewer than ten. The J gene is TRBJ2-7, the V gene TRBV6-5; 13 positions agree with TRBD2. Germline loops: CDR1 MNHEY, CDR2 SVGAGI. The CDR3 contains 15 residues. V shed 5 bases and J 3 bases; nucleotides not matched to a gene: 4. The CDR3 bases are TGTGCCAGCAGTGCCGGGACTAGCGGGATCTACGAGCAGTACTTC. Encoded protein: CASSAGTSGIYEQYF.